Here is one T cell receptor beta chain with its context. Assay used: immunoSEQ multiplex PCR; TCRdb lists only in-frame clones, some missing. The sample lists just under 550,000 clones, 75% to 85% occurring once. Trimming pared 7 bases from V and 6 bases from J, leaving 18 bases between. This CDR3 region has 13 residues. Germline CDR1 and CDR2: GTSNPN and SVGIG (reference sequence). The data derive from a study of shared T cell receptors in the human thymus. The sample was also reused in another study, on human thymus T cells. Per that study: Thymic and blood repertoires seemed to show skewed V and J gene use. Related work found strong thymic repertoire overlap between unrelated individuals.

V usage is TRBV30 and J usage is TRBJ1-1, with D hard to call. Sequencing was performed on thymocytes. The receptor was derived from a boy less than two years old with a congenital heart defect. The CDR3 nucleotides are TGTGCCTTCCCGAGGGCCCTACTGGCTGAAGCTTTCTTT. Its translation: CAFPRALLAEAFF.